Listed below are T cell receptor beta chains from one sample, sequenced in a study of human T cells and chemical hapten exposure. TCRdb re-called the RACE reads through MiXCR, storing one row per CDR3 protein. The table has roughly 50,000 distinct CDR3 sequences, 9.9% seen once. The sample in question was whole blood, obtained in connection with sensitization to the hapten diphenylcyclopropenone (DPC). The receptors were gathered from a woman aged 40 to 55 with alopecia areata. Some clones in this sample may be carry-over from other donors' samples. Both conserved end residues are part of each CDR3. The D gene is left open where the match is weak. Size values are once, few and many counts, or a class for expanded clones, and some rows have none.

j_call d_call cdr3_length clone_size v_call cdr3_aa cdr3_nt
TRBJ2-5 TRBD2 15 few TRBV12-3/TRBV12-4 CASRTSGGAAETQYF TGTGCCAGCAGAACTAGCGGGGGCGCCGCGGAGACCCAGTACTTC
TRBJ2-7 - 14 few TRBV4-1 CASSLSALSYEQYF TGCGCCAGCAGCTTATCTGCCCTATCCTACGAGCAGTACTTC
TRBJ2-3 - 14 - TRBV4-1 CASQGQFSADTQYF TGCGCCAGCCAAGGACAGTTTTCGGCAGATACGCAGTATTTT
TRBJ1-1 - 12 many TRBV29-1 CSAGGLRTEAFF TGCAGCGCCGGGGGCCTACGGACTGAAGCTTTCTTT
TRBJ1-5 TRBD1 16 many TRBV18 CASSPDRQGSNQPQHF TGTGCCAGCTCACCCGATCGACAGGGGAGCAATCAGCCCCAGCATTTT
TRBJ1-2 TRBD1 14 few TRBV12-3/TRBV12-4 CASSRDRTSYGYTF TGTGCCAGCAGCCGGGACAGGACTTCCTATGGCTACACCTTC
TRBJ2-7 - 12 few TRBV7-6 CASSLTGREQYF TGTGCCAGCAGCTTAACAGGGCGCGAGCAGTACTTC
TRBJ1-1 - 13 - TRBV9 CASSGGPNTEAFF TGTGCCAGCAGCGGGGGTCCGAACACTGAAGCTTTCTTT
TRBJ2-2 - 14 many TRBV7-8 CASSTQGIPGELFF TGTGCCAGCAGCACCCAGGGGATTCCCGGGGAGCTGTTTTTT
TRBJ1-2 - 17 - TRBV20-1 CSATGDPSGRDHGGYTF TGCAGTGCTACTGGGGACCCGTCCGGCCGGGACCACGGGGGCTACACCTTC
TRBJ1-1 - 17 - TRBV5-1 CASSPYPQSGTNTEAFF TGCGCCAGCAGCCCATATCCACAATCCGGGACAAATACTGAAGCTTTCTTT
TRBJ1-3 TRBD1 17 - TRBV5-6 CASSLATGVGSGNTIYF TGTGCCAGCAGCTTGGCTACAGGGGTAGGCTCTGGAAACACCATATATTTT
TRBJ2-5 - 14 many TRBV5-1 CASSPGLGGETQYF TGCGCCAGCAGTCCGGGACTTGGTGGAGAGACCCAGTACTTC
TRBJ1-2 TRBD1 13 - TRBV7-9 CASSPGQAIGYTF TGTGCCAGCAGCCCCGGACAGGCCATAGGCTACACCTTC
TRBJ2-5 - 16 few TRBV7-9 CASSPAGTAYQETQYF TGTGCCAGCAGCCCCGCCGGGACCGCGTACCAAGAGACCCAGTACTTC
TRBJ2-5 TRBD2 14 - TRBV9 CASSLGLGEETQYF TGTGCCAGCAGCCTTGGACTAGGGGAAGAGACCCAGTACTTC
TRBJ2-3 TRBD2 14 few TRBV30 CAWKVAGGADTQYF TGTGCCTGGAAGGTAGCGGGGGGGGCGGATACGCAGTATTTT
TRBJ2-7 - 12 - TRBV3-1 CASSRLDYEQYF TGTGCCAGCAGCCGACTAGATTACGAGCAGTACTTC
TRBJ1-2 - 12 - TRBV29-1 CSAVEGVDGYTF TGCAGCGCTGTGGAAGGTGTCGATGGCTACACCTTC
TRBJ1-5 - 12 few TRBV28 CASSLSDQPQHF TGTGCCAGCAGTTTATCCGATCAGCCCCAGCATTTT
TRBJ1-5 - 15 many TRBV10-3 CAISESGHENQPQHF TGTGCCATCAGTGAGTCAGGTCACGAGAATCAGCCCCAGCATTTT
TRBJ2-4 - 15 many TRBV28 CASSFGRGSLNIQYF TGTGCCAGCTCTTTTGGGCGGGGTTCTCTAAACATTCAGTACTTC
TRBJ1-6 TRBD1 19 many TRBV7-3 CASSLTLQGGRIRDSPLHF TGTGCCAGCAGCTTAACTCTCCAAGGGGGCAGAATAAGAGATTCACCCCTCCACTTT
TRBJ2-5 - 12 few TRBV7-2 CASSVAEETQYF TGTGCCAGCAGCGTAGCGGAAGAGACCCAGTACTTC
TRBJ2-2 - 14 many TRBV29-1 CSAMRGVNTGELFF TGCAGCGCCATGAGGGGGGTGAACACCGGGGAGCTGTTTTTT
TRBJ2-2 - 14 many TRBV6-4 CATARDPEAWELFF TGTGCCACCGCCCGGGACCCTGAGGCGTGGGAGCTGTTTTTT
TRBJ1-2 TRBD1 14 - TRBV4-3 CASSQDGTGDGYTF TGCGCCAGCAGCCAAGATGGAACAGGGGATGGCTACACCTTC
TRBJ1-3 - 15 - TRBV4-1 CASSQRSVGRNTIYF TGCGCCAGCAGCCAACGATCCGTTGGGCGAAACACCATATATTTT
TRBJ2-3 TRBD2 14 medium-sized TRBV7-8 CASGGGAGTDTQYF TGTGCCAGCGGCGGGGGGGCCGGCACAGATACGCAGTATTTT
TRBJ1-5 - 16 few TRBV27 CAQRSSGQISNQPQHF TGTGCCCAACGATCCTCTGGGCAGATTAGCAATCAGCCCCAGCATTTT
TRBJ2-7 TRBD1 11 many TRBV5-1 CASSLEGQKYF TGCGCCAGCAGCTTGGAGGGACAGAAGTACTTC
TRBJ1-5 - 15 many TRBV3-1 CASSPGTGPSQPQHF TGTGCCAGCAGCCCGGGCACAGGACCCTCTCAGCCCCAGCATTTT
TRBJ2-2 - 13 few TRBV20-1 CSARVSDGGELFF TGCAGTGCTAGAGTCTCGGACGGTGGGGAGCTGTTTTTT
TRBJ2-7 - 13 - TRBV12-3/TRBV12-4 CASSSDRAYEQYF TGTGCCAGCAGTTCGGACCGAGCCTACGAGCAGTACTTC
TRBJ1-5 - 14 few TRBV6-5 CASSYTVNNQPQHF TGTGCCAGCAGTTACACGGTAAACAATCAGCCCCAGCATTTT
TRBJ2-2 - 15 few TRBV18 CASSPTQTNTGELFF TGTGCCAGCTCACCAACACAGACGAACACCGGGGAGCTGTTTTTT
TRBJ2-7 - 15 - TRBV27 CASSLVPTASYEQYF TGTGCCAGCAGTTTGGTCCCGACAGCCTCCTACGAGCAGTACTTC
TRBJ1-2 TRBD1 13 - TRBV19 CATYGQATYGYTF TGTGCCACTTACGGACAGGCGACCTATGGCTACACCTTC